The T cell receptor (beta chain) described here comes from a study of T cell responses to AZD1222 COVID-19 vaccine. As for the study in general: Whether given at about 4 or about 12 weeks, second doses were pooled.

Findings and caveats of the study: The study found Spike-specific TCR breadth and depth rose after two AZD1222 doses. Donors skewed white British and female; clonal diversity was possibly underestimated.

CDR3 length: 17 residues. Trimming removed 3 bases from V and 0 bases from J; junction bases left unmatched: 8. Germline V gives CDR1 SGDLS, CDR2 YYNGEE. TCRdb's copy holds only in-frame clones and misses some; the assay was immunoSEQ multiplex PCR. The sample has 95,000 to 150,000 clones, approximately 85% seen once. This clone showed up just once. Its specificity is not known. The clonotype was recovered from an adult in good health. This chain joins TRBV9 and TRBJ2-1; 8 bases are a match to TRBD2. The sequencing here drew on peripheral blood, taken on day 0 of AZD1222 vaccination. The CDR3 here is CASSASGGPTSYNEQFF. The DNA for the CDR3 is TGTGCCAGCAGCGCAAGCGGGGGCCCTACCTCCTACAATGAGCAGTTCTTC.